Below are 27 T cell receptor beta chains sequenced from a single sample in a study of PD-1 blockade in classical Hodgkin lymphoma. Brentuximab vedotin exposure varied among the patients, all of whom had relapsed after autologous stem cell transplantation. The repertoire was sequenced with immunoSEQ multiplex PCR; TCRdb's copy has only in-frame clones and lacks some. Here the sample spans 35,000 to 50,000 clones, approximately 80% being singletons. The sample here was peripheral blood mononuclear cells (PBMCs), taken at baseline. These receptors originate from a human donor with classical Hodgkin lymphoma.

J is TRBJ2-5 and V is TRBV6-6; unclear D gene. V was trimmed by 10 bases and J by 0 bases, leaving 9 bases between them. Germline V CDR1 and CDR2: MNHNY, SVGAGI (reference sequence). The CDR3 loop spans 12 amino acids. This CDR3 is CATSLYQETQYF. CDR3 in DNA: TGTGCCACTTCACTGTACCAAGAGACCCAGTACTTC.

This clone was picked up a small number of times. The rearrangement uses TRBV28 and TRBJ1-2; no reliable D call. Germline CDR1 MDHEN, CDR2 SYDVKM. Trimming left V 2 bases short and J 7 bases short, with 5 bases between. The CDR3 length is 11 residues. The CDR3 is CASSLGRGYTF. The CDR3, as DNA: TGTGCCAGCAGTTTAGGCCGTGGCTACACCTTC.

The gene calls are TRBV6-5 and TRBJ1-1; D is unresolved. Per germline, CDR1 MNHEY and CDR2 SVGAGI. The CDR3 covers 14 residues. V was pared by 5 bases and J by 6 bases, with 16 bases between. CDR3 loop: CASSDLFGGPEAFF. For the CDR3, the DNA is TGTGCCAGCAGTGACCTTTTCGGCGGACCTGAAGCTTTCTTT.

CDR3 amino acids: CASSLPNTGELFF. In nucleotides, the CDR3 is TGTGCCAGCAGTTTACCGAACACCGGGGAGCTGTTTTTT. The chain employs TRBV28 and TRBJ2-2, with D uncertain. Germline CDR1 is MDHEN and CDR2 is SYDVKM. Trimming took 2 bases from V and 0 from J, leaving 1 base between them. There are 13 residues in the CDR3.

As regards this clone: This CDR3 is also generated by other DNA sequences in the sample. The chain couples TRBV2 to TRBJ2-7; the D gene is possibly TRBD2 (6 bases). This CDR3 comprises 13 residues. CDR1 is SNHLY, CDR2 FYNNEI, per germline. Trimming shortened V by 7 bases and J by 0 bases, and 10 bases separated the two germline ends. CDR3 nucleotide sequence: TGTGCCAGCACGGTAGCGGACTCCTACGAGCAGTACTTC. It encodes CASTVADSYEQYF.

This chain connects TRBV5-1 to TRBJ1-1; D remains ambiguous. Trimming took off 3 bases at V and 0 bases at J, with 12 bases between the two ends. This CDR3 spans 15 amino acids. Germline values: CDR1 SGHRS, CDR2 YFSETQ. CDR3 residues: CASSSSWLLNTEAFF. CDR3 DNA: TGCGCCAGCAGCTCCTCTTGGCTACTGAACACTGAAGCTTTCTTT. The full variable domain, rest sourced from reference TRBV5-1 and TRBJ1-1, is KAGVTQTPRYLIKTRGQQVTLSCSPISGHRSVSWYQQTPGQGLQFLFEYFSETQRNKGNFPGRFSGRQFSNSRSEMNVSTLELGDSALYLCASSSSWLLNTEAFFGQGTRLTVV.

The gene calls are TRBV6-1 and TRBJ1-2; D might be TRBD1 (6 bases). The CDR3 covers 14 residues. V was clipped by 1 base and J by 4 bases, with 10 bases between them. The V gene's germline CDR1 is MNHNS and CDR2 SASEGT. The CDR3 loop reads CASSEGGQLYGYTF. CDR3 bases: TGTGCCAGCAGTGAAGGAGGACAGCTCTATGGCTACACCTTC.

The CDR3 region has the DNA TGTGCCAGCAGTTCCCGACAGAGCTCCTGGGGGCAGTTCTTC. It is translated as CASSSRQSSWGQFF. J is TRBJ2-1 and V is TRBV27, with D possibly matching TRBD1 (5 bases). The CDR3 contains 14 residues. With 4 bases removed from V and 12 bases from J, the gap between germline ends came to 19 bases. Germline V gene lookup returns CDR1 MNHEY and CDR2 SMNVEV (reference sequence).

The chain employs TRBV7-2 and TRBJ2-2; no reliable D call. CDR3 length: 15 residues. V shed 3 bases and J shed 5 bases, with 13 bases lying between them. Germline V lookup: CDR1 SGHTA, CDR2 FQGNSA. The CDR3 DNA reads TGTGCCAGCAGCTTGCGGTACTACGGGACCGGGGAGCTGTTTTTT. This encodes CASSLRYYGTGELFF. Supplemented by reference TRBV7-2 and TRBJ2-2, the full variable domain reads GAGVSQSPSNKVTEKGKDVELRCDPISGHTALYWYRQSLGQGLEFLIYFQGNSAPDKSGLPSDRFSAERTGGSVSTLTIQRTQQEDSAVYLCASSLRYYGTGELFFGEGSRLTVL.

The chain couples TRBV18 to TRBJ2-7, with 9 bases lining up with TRBD1. The CDR3 is 17 residues long. V shed 1 base, J shed 4 bases, and the junction held 11 bases outside the gene matches. Germline lookup yields CDR1 KGHSH and CDR2 LQKENI. CDR3 nucleotides: TGTGCCAGCTCACCACAGCCTCGGGACAGGGTTTTATACGAGCAGTACTTC. It yields the protein CASSPQPRDRVLYEQYF.

The V gene is TRBV11-2, the J gene TRBJ1-5; a weak D match, TRBD1 (5 bases). Germline CDR1 and CDR2: SGHAT and FQNNGV. Trimming pared 7 bases from V and 2 bases from J, leaving 12 bases between. The length of the CDR3 is 14 residues. For the CDR3, the DNA is TGTGCCAGCACCATCGACAGCGGCAATCAGCCCCAGCATTTT. Translated: CASTIDSGNQPQHF.

The V gene is TRBV6-4, the J gene TRBJ1-5; no definite D call. The CDR3 runs 13 residues. From germline, CDR1 is MRHNA and CDR2 SNTAGT. The germline V and J ends were trimmed by 4 bases and 1 base, with 5 bases remaining between them. The CDR3 bases are TGTGCCAGCAGTGTGGAGAGCAATCAGCCCCAGCATTTT. It codes for CASSVESNQPQHF.

This clone appeared a few times. This chain joins TRBV19 and TRBJ2-7; 8 bases map to TRBD1. Per germline, CDR1 LNHDA and CDR2 SQIVND (reference sequence). The CDR3 is 19 amino acids. With 3 bases clipped from V and 2 bases from J, the junction kept 18 bases outside the gene matches. The CDR3 reads CASSIRQGASPYDPYEQYF. The CDR3 bases are TGTGCCAGTAGTATTAGGCAGGGGGCATCGCCATACGATCCCTACGAGCAGTACTTC.

This clone was observed a single time. The chain couples TRBV7-2 to TRBJ2-1; 10 nucleotides line up with TRBD2. Trimming cost V 1 base and J 7 bases; bases outside gene matches: 4. This CDR3 has 15 amino acids. Looked up from germline, CDR1 is SGHTA and CDR2 is FQGNSA. As DNA, the CDR3 is TGTGCCAGCAGCTTAGAAGCGGGAGGGCCTAATGAGCAGTTCTTC. Residues: CASSLEAGGPNEQFF.

V and J are TRBV5-1 and TRBJ1-2; maybe TRBD1 (5 bases). Germline V gene data show CDR1 as SGHRS and CDR2 as YFSETQ. The CDR3 contains 17 residues. V lost 0 bases to trimming and J lost 4 bases, with 19 bases between them. The CDR3 protein is CASSLAGRDDFFYGYTF. As DNA, the CDR3 is TGCGCCAGCAGCTTGGCGGGTAGGGACGATTTCTTCTATGGCTACACCTTC.

The gene calls are TRBV6-5 and TRBJ1-5; D is possibly TRBD1 (5 bases). V lost 4 bases to trimming and J lost 0 bases, with 13 bases between them. Germline V gene sequence: CDR1 MNHEY, CDR2 SVGAGI. The CDR3 consists of 16 residues. This chain's CDR3 is CASSWTGTVSNQPQHF. For the CDR3, the DNA is TGTGCCAGCAGTTGGACCGGGACCGTTAGCAATCAGCCCCAGCATTTT.

The chain is built from TRBV6-5 and TRBJ2-7; D gene ambiguous. This CDR3 contains 14 residues. CDR1 and CDR2 from the germline V gene are MNHEY and SVGAGI. Trimming took 2 bases from V and 7 from J, leaving 15 bases between them. Here the CDR3 reads CASSYGLLMREQYF. Here the CDR3 DNA reads TGTGCCAGCAGTTACGGGTTACTTATGAGGGAGCAGTACTTC.

V is TRBV6-1 and J is TRBJ2-1, with 10 bases that match TRBD2. V shed 7 bases, J shed 4 bases, and the junction held 7 bases outside the gene matches. The CDR3 loop spans 15 amino acids. CDR1 is MNHNS, CDR2 SASEGT, per germline. The CDR3 is CASIPLAGEYNEQFF. The CDR3 bases are TGTGCCAGCATTCCGCTAGCGGGAGAATACAATGAGCAGTTCTTC.

The rearrangement uses TRBV19 and TRBJ1-1, with a weak D call TRBD1 (5 bases). CDR3 length: 15 residues. V lost 4 bases and J lost 6, with 18 bases in between. Germline V lookup: CDR1 LNHDA, CDR2 SQIVND (reference sequence). DNA of the CDR3: TGTGCCAGTAGTACCCTAACTACAGGCCTCCCTGAAGCTTTCTTT. It specifies CASSTLTTGLPEAFF.

This chain connects TRBV7-9 to TRBJ2-7; TRBD1 agrees at 7 bases. With 2 bases clipped from V and 3 bases from J, the junction kept 10 bases outside the gene matches. Germline V gives CDR1 SEHNR, CDR2 FQNEAQ (reference sequence). The CDR3 is 16 amino acids. The CDR3 DNA follows: TGTGCCAGCAGCTTACGAGGACAGGAGCCTCTCTACGAGCAGTACTTC. Its protein product is CASSLRGQEPLYEQYF.

The rearrangement links TRBV7-6 to TRBJ2-5; D gene ambiguous. The J call may be wrong; the DNA end is better matched by TRBJ2-7. The CDR3 has 13 amino acids. Per the germline V gene, CDR1 is SGHVS and CDR2 is FNYEAQ. DNA of the CDR3: TGTGCCAGCAGCTCCGGCCCAAACTACGAGCAGTACTTC. This encodes CASSSGPNYEQYF.

This clone showed up just a few times. J is TRBJ1-5 and V is TRBV6-1, with D unresolved. Germline values: CDR1 MNHNS, CDR2 SASEGT. V was cut by 6 bases and J by 0 bases, with 12 bases left in between. The length of the CDR3 is 15 residues. CDR3 DNA: TGTGCCAGCAGGGGAAACAAGTATAGCAATCAGCCCCAGCATTTT. Translated, it gives CASRGNKYSNQPQHF.

The chain couples TRBV6-1 to TRBJ2-1, with D hard to call. V lost 9 bases and J 7 bases, leaving 13 bases between the germline ends. Germline loops: CDR1 MNHNS, CDR2 SASEGT. This CDR3 region has 12 residues. The CDR3 coding sequence is TGTGCCAGTTTTCTAGGGCTTAATGAGCAGTTCTTC. Translating gives CASFLGLNEQFF.

The chain uses TRBV18 and TRBJ2-5; D call uncertain. Germline CDR1 KGHSH, CDR2 LQKENI. V was trimmed by 0 bases and J by 5 bases, leaving 7 bases between them. CDR3 length equals 13 residues. The CDR3, as DNA: TGTGCCAGCTCACCACCGATGGGGGAGACCCAGTACTTC. Translating it yields CASSPPMGETQYF.

This sequence joins TRBV6-5 and TRBJ2-1; 10 nucleotides match TRBD2. There are 15 residues in the CDR3. Germline V gene lookup returns CDR1 MNHEY and CDR2 SVGAGI. V lost 6 bases, J lost 6 bases, and 8 bases stayed unmatched. The CDR3: CASSLLAGLGNEQFF. CDR3 nucleotide sequence: TGTGCCAGCAGCTTACTAGCGGGGCTAGGCAATGAGCAGTTCTTC.

The V and J genes are TRBV19 and TRBJ2-7, with D perhaps TRBD2 (5 bases). V was cut by 3 bases and J by 3 bases, with 9 bases left in between. The germline V gene encodes CDR1 LNHDA and CDR2 SQIVND (reference sequence). The CDR3 has 13 amino acids. The CDR3 nucleotides read TGTGCCAGTAGTATCACAGCGGACTACGAGCAGTACTTC. Translating gives CASSITADYEQYF.

The chain joins TRBV6-6 to TRBJ1-3, with no clear D. In germline, CDR1 is MNHNY, CDR2 SVGAGI (reference sequence). V lost 0 bases and J 7 bases, leaving 1 base between the germline ends. The CDR3 runs 11 residues. CDR3 amino acids: CASSYSNTIYF. The DNA of the CDR3 is TGTGCCAGCAGTTACTCGAACACCATATATTTT.